This TCR beta chain was identified during a study of beta chain features in type 1 diabetes. Study observations and caveats: Researchers report that Type 1 diabetes patients had moderately but significantly shorter TCRB CDR3s across all four CD4+ subsets.

With respect to this clone: Its antigen remains unidentified.

Sorting that relied on CD45RO/CCR7/CD25/CD127/CD95/CD27 yielded CD4+ naive, central memory, regulatory and stem cell-like memory cells. The CDR3 is made up of 13 amino acids. J lost 8 bases, V lost 6 bases, and 5 bases had no gene match. Germline loops: CDR1 SGHRS, CDR2 YFSETQ. TCRB transcripts that were expressed got sequenced, as all of the isolated RNA had been reverse transcribed. Repertoires were generated with immunoSEQ multiplex PCR, while TCRdb's copy carries only in-frame clones and drops some. The sample comprises about 260,000 clones, 24% of which are singletons, and about 0.012% rests with the top ten.

The sequence was obtained from a woman under 40 with type 1 diabetes. The rearrangement links TRBV5-1 to TRBJ2-1; 10 bases match TRBD2. Sequencing input: naive CD4+ T cells from blood. The CDR3 region has the DNA TGCGCCAGCAACCCTAGCGGGAGCTATGAGCAGTTCTTC. Translated: CASNPSGSYEQFF.